The clone carrying this TCR beta chain has a count of ten or more. The data stem from a study of T cells in Graves' hyperthyroidism and ophthalmopathy. The CDR3 regions of TCR beta were amplified from RNA transcripts. Primed by the HTBI set, a first-round RT-PCR was run on the TCR CDR3. A single record per CDR3 protein comes from TCRdb applying MiXCR to the multiplex PCR reads. Seen here are hundreds of thousands of distinct CDR3 sequences, roughly 15% observed once, and the top ten hold about an eighth. What was sequenced was blood. The clonotype was recovered from a woman between 50 and 59 years old with Graves' ophthalmopathy.

DNA for the CDR3: TGTGCCAGCAGTTCCCAAACCGGACTAGCGGGGACCGGCGAGCAGTACTTC. It translates to CASSSQTGLAGTGEQYF. The chain uses TRBV28 and TRBJ2-7, with TRBD2 matching 12 bases. Germline V lookup: CDR1 MDHEN, CDR2 SYDVKM. Germline trimming cut 4 bases from V and 6 bases from J; bases unmatched to any gene: 13. The CDR3 sequence is 17 residues long. The complete variable domain, with remaining parts taken from reference TRBV28 and TRBJ2-7, reads DVKVTQSSRYLVKRTGEKVFLECVQDMDHENMFWYRQDPGLGLRLIYFSYDVKMKEKGDIPEGYSVSREKKERFSLILESASTNQTSMYLCASSSQTGLAGTGEQYFGPGTRLTVT.